The entry below describes one T cell receptor (beta chain). This record belongs to a study of blood T cell repertoires in COVID-19. Study-wide background: The United States, Italy and Spain supplied acute and convalescent COVID-19 samples.

Repertoires were generated with immunoSEQ multiplex PCR, while TCRdb's copy carries only in-frame clones and drops some. The data show about 9,300 clones, with about 91% seen just once and around 4.2% held by the top ten. This clonotype was sampled from a woman aged 50 to 60 with active COVID-19. Material: peripheral blood.

CDR3 coding DNA: TGTGCCACCAGTGACGTAGCGGGAAATCAGGCAGATACGCAGTATTTT. Its protein is CATSDVAGNQADTQYF. The rearrangement joins TRBV24-1 to TRBJ2-3, with TRBD2 matching 8 bases. With 4 bases clipped from V and 4 bases from J, the junction kept 9 bases outside the gene matches. CDR1 is KGHDR and CDR2 is SFDVKD in the germline V gene. This CDR3 has 16 residues.